Shown below are 5 T cell receptor beta chains from a single sample sequenced in a study of cytotoxic CD8 clonotypes in ibrutinib-treated CLL. The repertoire was sequenced with immunoSEQ multiplex PCR; TCRdb's copy has only in-frame clones and lacks some. The sample records about 200,000 clones, 72% being singletons. The starting material was PBMCs, obtained after 24 months of ibrutinib treatment. The receptor set was obtained from a human donor with chronic lymphocytic leukemia.

CDR3 in DNA: TGTGCCAGCAGCTCTCGCGGGGATACGCAGTATTTT. Its protein product is CASSSRGDTQYF. J is TRBJ2-3 and V is TRBV11-1, with a weak D call TRBD2 (5 bases). The CDR3 sequence is 12 residues long. V was trimmed by 4 bases and J by 6 bases, leaving 8 bases between them. In germline, CDR1 is SGHAT, CDR2 FQDESV (reference sequence).

V usage is TRBV5-1 and J usage is TRBJ2-5, with 8 bases identical to TRBD1. The CDR3 runs to 18 residues. Trimming at V came to 2 bases and at J to 4 bases, leaving 16 bases not matched to a gene. Germline lookup yields CDR1 SGHRS and CDR2 YFSETQ. The CDR3 loop is CASSFRQGWDPFGETQYF. CDR3 coding DNA: TGCGCCAGCAGCTTTCGACAGGGGTGGGACCCGTTCGGAGAGACCCAGTACTTC.

This clone was found once. V gene TRBV15 combines with J gene TRBJ2-1, with 8 bases matching TRBD2. Trimming removed 0 bases from V and 3 bases from J; junction bases left unmatched: 7. The V gene's germline CDR1 is LNHNV and CDR2 YYDKDF (reference sequence). The CDR3 runs to 17 residues. In DNA, the CDR3 is TGTGCCACCAGCAGAGATGTAACTAGCGGACTCTACAATGAGCAGTTCTTC. The encoded protein is CATSRDVTSGLYNEQFF.

The chain carries TRBV29-1 and TRBJ2-5, with D possibly TRBD2 on 6 matching bases. There are 13 residues in the CDR3. In germline, CDR1 is SQVTM, CDR2 ANQGSEA. The V gene lost 4 bases and the J gene lost 4 bases, with 13 bases spanning the gap. The CDR3 DNA sequence: TGCAGCGTTGGCGGAGCTAGCGTAGAGACCCAGTACTTC. Its translation is CSVGGASVETQYF. Filled out from reference TRBV29-1 and TRBJ2-5, the complete variable domain reads SAVISQKPSRDICQRGTSLTIQCQVDSQVTMMFWYRQQPGQSLTLIATANQGSEATYESGFVIDKFPISRPNLTFSTLTVSNMSPEDSSIYLCSVGGASVETQYFGPGTRLLVL.

The chain carries TRBV2 and TRBJ1-4; a weak D match, TRBD1 (5 bases). V was cut by 4 bases and J by 7 bases, with 19 bases left in between. CDR3 size: 16 residues. Per the germline V gene, CDR1 is SNHLY and CDR2 is FYNNEI. CDR3 DNA: TGTGCCAGCAGTGCCCGGGTCCCAAGAAGGGGTGAAAAACTGTTTTTT. The encoded protein is CASSARVPRRGEKLFF. Drawing the rest from reference TRBV2 and TRBJ1-4, the complete variable domain is EPEVTQTPSHQVTQMGQEVILRCVPISNHLYFYWYRQILGQKVEFLVSFYNNEISEKSEIFDDQFSVERPDGSNFTLKIRSTKLEDSAMYFCASSARVPRRGEKLFFGSGTQLSVL.